These 23 T cell receptor beta chains originate from one sample sequenced in a study of blood T cell repertoires in COVID-19. Sequenced by immunoSEQ multiplex PCR; TCRdb stores in-frame clones only, minus some. Of 150,000 to 200,000 clones listed, roughly 82% are singletons. Material for sequencing was PBMCs or T cells enriched from blood (not recorded which). The receptors were gathered from a woman between 55 and 75 years old with acute COVID-19.

This clone was detected only once. The rearrangement links TRBV4-2 to TRBJ2-1; 9 bases agree with TRBD2. The CDR3 runs 18 residues. Per the germline V gene, CDR1 is LGHNA and CDR2 is YNFKEQ. V dropped 3 bases and J dropped 10; count of bases not matched to a gene: 19. CDR3 sequence reads: CASSHRTGAGGLRREQFF. CDR3 coding DNA: TGTGCCAGCAGCCATCGAACGGGGGCGGGGGGGCTTCGGCGGGAGCAGTTCTTC.

The chain links TRBV7-9 to TRBJ2-1, with 7 bases that match TRBD1. The V gene's germline CDR1 is SEHNR and CDR2 FQNEAQ (reference sequence). V lost 5 bases to trimming and J lost 0 bases; unmatched junction nucleotides: 7. CDR3 length equals 16 residues. The CDR3 DNA sequence: TGTGCCAGCAGCCCTCGGGACAGTAGCTCCTACAATGAGCAGTTCTTC. It codes for CASSPRDSSSYNEQFF. Full variable domain (rest looked up from reference TRBV7-9 and TRBJ2-1): DTGVSQNPRHKITKRGQNVTFRCDPISEHNRLYWYRQTLGQGPEFLTYFQNEAQLEKSRLLSDRFSAERPKGSFSTLEIQRTEQGDSAMYLCASSPRDSSSYNEQFFGPGTRLTVL.

The chain couples TRBV3-1 (or the pseudogene TRBV3-2) to TRBJ2-3, with 10 bases that match TRBD2. Germline V CDR1 and CDR2: LGHDT, YNNKEL (reference sequence). After removal of 2 bases from V and 4 bases from J, the junction contained 12 bases not matched to a gene. The CDR3 has 18 amino acids. CDR3 loop: CASSQQSGGDVIPDTQYF. CDR3 nucleotides: TGTGCCAGCAGCCAACAGAGCGGGGGGGACGTGATTCCAGATACGCAGTATTTT.

This chain uses TRBV15 with TRBJ2-5; 8 bases agree with TRBD2. Germline values: CDR1 LNHNV, CDR2 YYDKDF (reference sequence). The CDR3 is made up of 15 amino acids. J lost 2 bases, V lost 0 bases, and 2 bases had no gene match. The CDR3 DNA sequence: TGTGCCACCAGCAGAGATCGGGGGGGACAAGAGACCCAGTACTTC. It is translated as CATSRDRGGQETQYF.

CDR3 sequence (DNA): TGCGCCAGCTCGAACCGGGGTAGCACAGATACGCAGTATTTT. Amino acid sequence: CASSNRGSTDTQYF. The V call is TRBV4-1, the J call TRBJ2-3; a possible D gene is TRBD2 (5 bases). Trimming stripped 8 bases from V and 0 bases from J, with 12 bases between. From germline, CDR1 is MGHRA and CDR2 YSYEKL. CDR3 length: 14 amino acids.

The rearrangement links TRBV4-3 to TRBJ1-1, with D hard to call. Germline CDR1 is LGHNA and CDR2 is YSLEER. Trimming cost V 4 bases and J 6 bases, with 15 bases left between them. CDR3 length: 14 amino acids. CDR3 sequence: CASSLTGGRAEAFF. The CDR3 DNA reads as TGCGCCAGCAGCCTCACTGGAGGGAGGGCTGAAGCTTTCTTT.

This chain uses TRBV7-9 with TRBJ1-1; D remains ambiguous. The CDR3 runs 12 residues. V lost 2 bases to trimming and J lost 10 bases, with 11 bases between them. Germline V gene sequence: CDR1 SEHNR, CDR2 FQNEAQ (reference sequence). CDR3 coding DNA: TGTGCCAGCAGCTTAACACCGGGAGGAGCTTTCTTT. It translates to CASSLTPGGAFF.

The chain has TRBV11-2 and TRBJ2-5, with 7 bases aligning to TRBD2. The CDR3 consists of 15 residues. Germline loops: CDR1 SGHAT, CDR2 FQNNGV. V dropped 6 bases and J dropped 3; count of bases not matched to a gene: 10. The CDR3 loop reads CASSRDLRGEETQYF. The CDR3 region has the DNA TGTGCCAGCAGTCGGGACCTTCGGGGGGAAGAGACCCAGTACTTC.

J is TRBJ2-7 and V is TRBV4-3; unclear D gene. V was pared by 2 bases and J by 4 bases, with 6 bases between. This CDR3 has 12 residues. Germline V gene data show CDR1 as LGHNA and CDR2 as YSLEER. The CDR3 here is CASSQNRYEQYF. Written as DNA, the CDR3 is TGCGCCAGCAGCCAAAACAGATACGAGCAGTACTTC.

This chain connects TRBV29-1 to TRBJ2-5; tentatively, D is TRBD1 (5 bases). V lost 7 bases and J 4 bases, leaving 16 bases between the germline ends. The length of the CDR3 is 13 residues. Germline values: CDR1 SQVTM, CDR2 ANQGSEA. The CDR3 spells CSGVTDSVETQYF. CDR3 nucleotides: TGCAGCGGGGTTACAGACAGCGTAGAGACCCAGTACTTC. Together with reference TRBV29-1 and TRBJ2-5, the CDR3 gives the full variable domain: SAVISQKPSRDICQRGTSLTIQCQVDSQVTMMFWYRQQPGQSLTLIATANQGSEATYESGFVIDKFPISRPNLTFSTLTVSNMSPEDSSIYLCSGVTDSVETQYFGPGTRLLVL.

This chain joins TRBV6-2 or TRBV6-3 and TRBJ2-3; the match to TRBD1 covers 8 bases. The ends lost 4 bases at V and 0 bases at J; junction bases unmatched: 6. This CDR3 comprises 16 residues. Germline V gene lookup returns CDR1 MNHEY and CDR2 SVGEGT. The CDR3 nucleotides read TGTGCCAGCAGTTCTCGGACAGGGCGAAGCACAGATACGCAGTATTTT. Protein sequence: CASSSRTGRSTDTQYF.

The chain uses TRBV19 and TRBJ1-1, with TRBD1 identical over 7 bases. CDR1 is LNHDA and CDR2 is SQIVND in the germline V gene (reference sequence). The V segment lost 3 bases and the J segment 3 bases; nucleotides outside the gene matches: 1. CDR3 length: 13 amino acids. CDR3 protein: CASSIGTDTEAFF. The CDR3 DNA follows: TGTGCCAGTAGTATCGGGACAGACACTGAAGCTTTCTTT.

The gene calls are TRBV29-1 and TRBJ1-2, with D perhaps TRBD1 (5 bases). This CDR3 has 13 residues. Trimming cost V 4 bases and J 2 bases, with 11 bases left between them. CDR1 and CDR2 from the germline V gene are SQVTM and ANQGSEA. CDR3 residues: CSVAQGPNYGYTF. The CDR3 DNA sequence: TGCAGCGTTGCCCAGGGTCCCAACTATGGCTACACCTTC.

The CDR3 sequence is CASSLTPGGEQYF. For the CDR3, the DNA is TGTGCCAGCAGCCTTACCCCAGGCGGGGAGCAGTACTTC. This chain joins TRBV9 and TRBJ2-7; tentatively, D is TRBD2 (5 bases). CDR1 is SGDLS and CDR2 is YYNGEE in the germline V gene. Trimming removed 4 bases from V and 7 bases from J, with 15 bases in between. This CDR3 is 13 amino acids long.

V and J are TRBV4-3 and TRBJ2-2; D is unclear. V lost 1 base and J 6 bases, leaving 6 bases between the germline ends. The CDR3 sequence is 13 residues long. CDR1 and CDR2 from the germline V gene are LGHNA and YSLEER. CDR3 bases: TGCGCCAGCAGCCAAGGGGCACCCGGGGAGCTGTTTTTT. It yields the protein CASSQGAPGELFF.

The gene calls are TRBV2 and TRBJ2-1; possibly TRBD1 for D (6 bases). Trimming took 11 bases from V and 9 from J, leaving 26 bases between them. Germline V gene lookup returns CDR1 SNHLY and CDR2 FYNNEI. The CDR3 runs to 15 residues. The DNA for the CDR3 is TGTGCCTGTCAGGGGATGGAGACTGGATCGCGTGAGCAGTTCTTC. This codes for CACQGMETGSREQFF.

The V and J genes are TRBV5-6 and TRBJ1-2; D is possibly TRBD1 (6 bases). The CDR3 totals 15 residues. Trimming shortened V by 2 bases and J by 0 bases, and 11 bases separated the two germline ends. CDR1 SGHDT and CDR2 YYEEEE come from the germline V gene. In DNA form, the CDR3 reads TGTGCCAGCAGCTTAACAGGGCAAGCTAACTATGGCTACACCTTC. This sequence encodes CASSLTGQANYGYTF.

The chain combines TRBV21-1 with TRBJ2-7; the D call of TRBD1 is as the table states it, not checked on the DNA. TRBV21-1 is reported as a pseudogene. The CDR3 length is 18 residues. In DNA form, the CDR3 reads TGTGCCGGTCAAAGTGGGGTGCCTGGAGACAGGTTTTTATACGAGCAGTACGTC. Translating gives CAGQSGVPGDRFLYEQYV.

The V call is TRBV11-2, the J call TRBJ1-1; perhaps TRBD1 as D (5 bases). This CDR3 has 16 amino acids. The ends were cut back, 8 bases at V and 3 bases at J, with 22 bases in the middle. Per germline, CDR1 SGHAT and CDR2 FQNNGV. The CDR3 nucleotides read TGTGCCAGCCGAACAAGCTCTCAGGGAAGATACACTGAAGCTTTCTTT. It translates to CASRTSSQGRYTEAFF. The full variable domain, completed using reference TRBV11-2 and TRBJ1-1, is EAGVAQSPRYKIIEKRQSVAFWCNPISGHATLYWYQQILGQGPKLLIQFQNNGVVDDSQLPKDRFSAERLKGVDSTLKIQPAKLEDSAVYLCASRTSSQGRYTEAFFGQGTRLTVV.

The chain uses TRBV21-1 and TRBJ2-7; the table assigns TRBD1, which was not confirmed against the DNA. TRBV21-1 represents a pseudogene. This CDR3 is built from 16 residues. CDR3: CASSKLHWANGYEQYV. The CDR3 DNA is TGTGCCAGCAGCAAACTACATTGGGCGAACGGCTACGAGCAGTACGTC.

In this sample, this clone is medium-sized (0.01 to 0.1%). V and J are TRBV7-9 and TRBJ2-2; TRBD1 matches at 10 bases. This CDR3 contains 16 residues. J lost 3 bases, V lost 2 bases, and 3 bases had no gene match. CDR1 SEHNR and CDR2 FQNEAQ come from the germline V gene (reference sequence). CDR3 sequence (DNA): TGTGCCAGCAGCTTAACCGGGACAGGGGACACCGGGGAGCTGTTTTTT. This encodes CASSLTGTGDTGELFF.

This chain connects TRBV18 to TRBJ1-1; the match to TRBD1 covers 10 bases. J lost 13 bases, V lost 5 bases, and 13 bases had no gene match. The length of the CDR3 is 14 residues. Germline CDR1 reads KGHSH; CDR2 reads LQKENI. The CDR3 sequence is CASSFERDRGNFFF. The CDR3 DNA sequence: TGTGCCAGCTCATTTGAACGGGACAGGGGTAATTTTTTCTTT.

The chain links TRBV7-6 to TRBJ2-7, with D possibly TRBD2 on 7 matching bases. The CDR3 length is 15 residues. Germline CDR1 SGHVS, CDR2 FNYEAQ. V was shortened by 1 base and J by 6 bases, with 16 bases between the two germline ends. CDR3 in DNA: TGTGCCAGCAGCTTAGTAAGGGGGGAGGGGAGCGAGCAGTACTTC. Protein product: CASSLVRGEGSEQYF. The entire variable domain, with the rest obtained from reference TRBV7-6 and TRBJ2-7, is as follows: GAGVSQSPRYKVTKRGQDVALRCDPISGHVSLYWYRQALGQGPEFLTYFNYEAQQDKSGLPNDRFSAERPEGSISTLTIQRTEQRDSAMYRCASSLVRGEGSEQYFGPGTRLTVT.